The sequence of this T cell receptor beta chain was determined in a study of blood T cell repertoires in COVID-19. Study in general: COVID-19 samples, acute and convalescent, were from the United States, Italy and Spain.

This clone occurred a few times. The protocol was immunoSEQ multiplex PCR, while the TCRdb copy is restricted to in-frame clones and leaves out a portion. The table includes fewer than 500,000 clones, 70% to 90% detected once. Participant ages covered about 18 to 89 years across about 22 US areas. Membership in each cohort depended on participant-reported clinical history. CDR1 is LGHNA and CDR2 is YSLEER in the germline V gene. This CDR3 has 19 amino acids. Trimming cost V 0 bases and J 0 bases; bases outside gene matches: 5. This chain uses TRBV4-3 with TRBJ2-1, with 13 bases fitting TRBD2. The sequencing input was PBMCs or T cells enriched from blood (not recorded which). The sequence was collected from a woman between 25 and 40 years old with acute COVID-19. The CDR3 sequence is CASSQEEGLAGASYNEQFF. In DNA form, the CDR3 reads TGCGCCAGCAGCCAAGAAGAAGGACTAGCGGGGGCCTCCTACAATGAGCAGTTCTTC.